These T cell receptor beta chains were read from a single sample in a study of cytomegalovirus exposure and HLA in healthy donors. Some clones are missing from TCRdb's copy, which holds only in-frame ones; the method was immunoSEQ multiplex PCR. Among approximately 160,000 clones listed, 75% to 95% were seen once. The sequenced material came from PBMCs. The receptors shown here come from a woman under 30 in good health and CMV-seropositive. Both conserved end residues are part of each CDR3. A D gene is named only where the DNA matches it firmly. A row's size may be missing; if present it is once, few, many or a size class.

abundance: once; len: 14; v_gene: TRBV5-1; j_gene: TRBJ1-2; d_gene: .; CDR3aa: CASSLETGFYGYTF; CDR3nt: TGCGCCAGCAGCTTGGAGACAGGATTCTATGGCTACACCTTC
abundance: .; len: 14; v_gene: TRBV11-2; j_gene: TRBJ1-3; d_gene: .; CDR3aa: CASSLGGSGNTIYF; CDR3nt: TGTGCCAGCAGCTTAGGGGGCTCCGGAAACACCATATATTTT
abundance: .; len: 15; v_gene: TRBV2; j_gene: TRBJ2-1; d_gene: .; CDR3aa: CASSQLLRVDNEQFF; CDR3nt: TGTGCCAGCAGTCAACTCCTACGGGTGGACAATGAGCAGTTCTTC
abundance: .; len: 14; v_gene: TRBV6-5; j_gene: TRBJ1-1; d_gene: .; CDR3aa: CASSYVSQDTEAFF; CDR3nt: TGTGCCAGCAGTTACGTGAGTCAGGACACTGAAGCTTTCTTT
abundance: .; len: 13; v_gene: TRBV19; j_gene: TRBJ1-1; d_gene: .; CDR3aa: CASSSLVGGSAFF; CDR3nt: TGTGCCAGTAGTAGCCTCGTCGGAGGATCCGCTTTCTTT
abundance: .; len: 15; v_gene: TRBV28; j_gene: TRBJ1-2; d_gene: TRBD1; CDR3aa: CASSPSTGKNYGYTF; CDR3nt: TGTGCCAGCAGTCCTTCGACAGGGAAAAACTATGGCTACACCTTC
abundance: .; len: 13; v_gene: TRBV6-1; j_gene: TRBJ1-2; d_gene: .; CDR3aa: CASSETQGSGYTF; CDR3nt: TGTGCCAGCAGTGAAACACAGGGTAGTGGCTACACCTTC
abundance: .; len: 16; v_gene: TRBV4-3; j_gene: TRBJ2-7; d_gene: TRBD2; CDR3aa: CASSQGLAGGLDEQYF; CDR3nt: TGCGCCAGCAGCCAAGGGCTAGCGGGAGGTTTAGACGAGCAGTACTTC
abundance: .; len: 14; v_gene: TRBV7-9; j_gene: TRBJ2-2; d_gene: .; CDR3aa: CASSPRGGPGELFF; CDR3nt: TGTGCCAGCAGCCCCCGCGGCGGCCCCGGGGAGCTGTTTTTT
abundance: .; len: 15; v_gene: TRBV6-1; j_gene: TRBJ1-5; d_gene: .; CDR3aa: CASSRQGNSNQPQHF; CDR3nt: TGTGCCAGCAGTAGGCAGGGGAATAGCAATCAGCCCCAGCATTTT
abundance: .; len: 17; v_gene: TRBV5-1; j_gene: TRBJ1-1; d_gene: TRBD1; CDR3aa: CASSAGQGALYDTEAFF; CDR3nt: TGCGCCAGCAGCGCGGGACAGGGCGCTCTTTATGACACTGAAGCTTTCTTT
abundance: .; len: 13; v_gene: TRBV5-4; j_gene: TRBJ2-7; d_gene: TRBD2; CDR3aa: CASSRSSGSEQYF; CDR3nt: TGTGCCAGCAGCAGATCTAGCGGGAGCGAGCAGTACTTC
abundance: .; len: 15; v_gene: TRBV28; j_gene: TRBJ2-3; d_gene: TRBD2; CDR3aa: CASRGSGRRGDTQYF; CDR3nt: TGTGCCAGCAGGGGGAGCGGGAGGAGGGGAGATACGCAGTATTTT
abundance: .; len: 12; v_gene: TRBV19; j_gene: TRBJ2-5; d_gene: .; CDR3aa: CASSNSKETQYF; CDR3nt: TGTGCCAGTAGTAACTCGAAAGAGACCCAGTACTTC
abundance: .; len: 12; v_gene: TRBV5-1; j_gene: TRBJ2-1; d_gene: .; CDR3aa: CASSELGHEQFF; CDR3nt: TGCGCCAGCAGCGAGCTGGGCCATGAGCAGTTCTTC
abundance: .; len: 19; v_gene: TRBV11-2; j_gene: TRBJ2-7; d_gene: .; CDR3aa: CASSPRAGLPPRSAYEQYF; CDR3nt: TGTGCCAGCAGCCCCAGGGCAGGGCTCCCTCCTCGGAGCGCCTACGAGCAGTACTTC
abundance: .; len: 16; v_gene: TRBV5-1; j_gene: TRBJ2-7; d_gene: TRBD2; CDR3aa: CASSPRREGSKYEQYF; CDR3nt: TGCGCCAGCAGCCCCCGGCGGGAGGGCAGTAAGTACGAGCAGTACTTC
abundance: .; len: 12; v_gene: TRBV18; j_gene: TRBJ2-5; d_gene: .; CDR3aa: CASSRQGETQYF; CDR3nt: TGTGCCAGCTCACGGCAGGGGGAGACCCAGTACTTC
abundance: .; len: 12; v_gene: TRBV29-1; j_gene: TRBJ2-4; d_gene: .; CDR3aa: CSVKDSENIQYF; CDR3nt: TGCAGCGTTAAGGACAGTGAAAACATTCAGTACTTC
abundance: .; len: 18; v_gene: TRBV7-9; j_gene: TRBJ2-1; d_gene: TRBD2; CDR3aa: CASSPTRLTSGREDEQFF; CDR3nt: TGTGCCAGCAGCCCCACCCGACTCACTAGCGGGAGGGAGGATGAGCAGTTCTTC
abundance: once; len: 17; v_gene: TRBV27; j_gene: TRBJ2-1; d_gene: TRBD2; CDR3aa: CASSFRLAGGAHNEQFF; CDR3nt: TGTGCCAGCAGTTTTCGCTTAGCGGGAGGTGCCCACAATGAGCAGTTCTTC
abundance: few; len: 13; v_gene: TRBV28; j_gene: TRBJ1-2; d_gene: .; CDR3aa: CASSWAQGEGYTF; CDR3nt: TGTGCCAGCAGTTGGGCTCAGGGTGAGGGCTACACCTTC
abundance: once; len: 12; v_gene: TRBV29-1; j_gene: TRBJ1-3; d_gene: .; CDR3aa: CSVLYSGNTIYF; CDR3nt: TGCAGCGTTTTGTACTCTGGAAACACCATATATTTT
abundance: .; len: 15; v_gene: TRBV14; j_gene: TRBJ2-1; d_gene: TRBD2; CDR3aa: CASSPSGRGYNEQFF; CDR3nt: TGTGCCAGCAGCCCAAGCGGGAGGGGGTACAATGAGCAGTTCTTC
abundance: .; len: 13; v_gene: TRBV19; j_gene: TRBJ2-7; d_gene: TRBD1; CDR3aa: CASSIDTGGEQYF; CDR3nt: TGTGCCAGTAGTATAGACACAGGGGGGGAGCAGTACTTC
abundance: .; len: 13; v_gene: TRBV19; j_gene: TRBJ2-3; d_gene: TRBD1; CDR3aa: CASRSRGTDTQYF; CDR3nt: TGTGCCAGTAGGTCCAGGGGGACAGATACGCAGTATTTT
abundance: .; len: 16; v_gene: TRBV7-9; j_gene: TRBJ1-5; d_gene: TRBD1; CDR3aa: CASSLGTGNSNQPQHF; CDR3nt: TGTGCCAGCAGCTTAGGGACAGGTAATAGCAATCAGCCCCAGCATTTT